The 24 T cell receptor beta chains below come from one sample, sequenced in a study of shared clonotypes between healthy human individuals. Generated by immunoSEQ multiplex PCR, the TCRdb table keeps only in-frame clones and is missing some. The data show some 2,100,000 clones, with approximately 94% seen just once and around 0.13% held by the top ten. Material: naive CD4+ T cells sorted from blood. Specified subset: CD45RA+ positively selected. These receptors all stem from a man between 18 and 35 years old in good health.

As regards this clone: In the same sample, other DNA sequences code for this CDR3. The rearrangement joins TRBV7-2 to TRBJ2-5; the D is unclear. Germline V gene data show CDR1 as SGHTA and CDR2 as FQGNSA. Trimming pared 3 bases from V and 5 bases from J, leaving 4 bases between. The CDR3 is made up of 11 amino acids. The CDR3 loop is CASSFLETQYF. The DNA for the CDR3 is TGTGCCAGCAGCTTCCTGGAGACCCAGTACTTC.

The rearrangement links TRBV7-2 to TRBJ1-3; 8 bases line up with TRBD1. The CDR3 has 15 amino acids. The germline gives CDR1 SGHTA, CDR2 FQGNSA. With 1 base clipped from V and 4 bases from J, the junction kept 3 bases outside the gene matches. As DNA, the CDR3 is TGTGCCAGCAGCTTAGGGAGACAGGGGGGAAACACCATATATTTT. Its protein product is CASSLGRQGGNTIYF.

The rearrangement links TRBV10-3 to TRBJ2-1, with TRBD2 matching 9 bases. Trimming at V came to 2 bases and at J to 8 bases, leaving 4 bases not matched to a gene. CDR3 length: 14 amino acids. The germline CDR1 and CDR2 sequences are ENHRY and SYGVKD. DNA of the CDR3: TGTGCCATCAGTGAGCGGGTAGCGGGAGATGAGCAGTTCTTC. Its translation: CAISERVAGDEQFF.

The chain combines TRBV4-1 with TRBJ1-4; 8 bases match TRBD1. The CDR3 has 16 residues. V gave up 2 bases and J gave up 1 base; unmatched junction bases: 3. CDR1 and CDR2 (germline): MGHRA, YSYEKL. The CDR3 reads CASSQPDRGTNEKLFF. The CDR3 DNA is TGCGCCAGCAGCCAACCTGACAGGGGAACTAATGAAAAACTGTTTTTT.

The rearrangement links TRBV5-1 to TRBJ2-7; perhaps TRBD1 as D (6 bases). Trimming pared 2 bases from V and 4 bases from J, leaving 19 bases between. This CDR3 comprises 16 residues. The germline V gene has CDR1 SGHRS and CDR2 YFSETQ. CDR3 sequence (DNA): TGCGCCAGCAGCTTTCCAGACAGGTCCCCAACGTACGAGCAGTACTTC. Its protein product is CASSFPDRSPTYEQYF.

This rearrangement joins TRBV9 to TRBJ1-6, with D possibly TRBD1 on 6 matching bases. The germline V and J ends were trimmed by 5 bases and 7 bases, with 13 bases remaining between them. CDR1 is SGDLS and CDR2 is YYNGEE in the germline V gene. This CDR3 spans 14 amino acids. DNA for the CDR3: TGTGCCAGCAGGGACGGGGGGGCAAATTCACCCCTCCACTTT. It is translated as CASRDGGANSPLHF.

The rearrangement links TRBV13 to TRBJ2-2; the D gene is possibly TRBD1 (5 bases). V lost 3 bases to trimming and J lost 1 base, with 9 bases between them. The CDR3 is made up of 15 amino acids. CDR1 is PRHDT, CDR2 FYEKMQ, per germline (reference sequence). The CDR3, as DNA: TGTGCCAGCAGCTTTTACGGACAGAACACCGGGGAGCTGTTTTTT. Translating it yields CASSFYGQNTGELFF.

The chain has TRBV6-4 and TRBJ2-7; D is uncertain. This CDR3 is built from 10 residues. V was pared by 2 bases and J by 11 bases, with 7 bases between. The V gene's germline CDR1 is MRHNA and CDR2 SNTAGT. The CDR3 nucleotides are TGTGCCAGCAGTGACCCCACTGAGTACTTC. Translation gives CASSDPTEYF.

Written as DNA, the CDR3 is TGCAGCGTTGTTAGGGGGCTTGAAGCTTTCTTT. Its protein is CSVVRGLEAFF. The rearrangement links TRBV29-1 to TRBJ1-1, with 7 bases matching TRBD1. The V segment lost 4 bases and the J segment 7 bases; nucleotides outside the gene matches: 3. This CDR3 has 11 residues. CDR1 and CDR2 (germline): SQVTM, ANQGSEA.

V gene TRBV6-6 combines with J gene TRBJ2-3; no clear D gene. The CDR3 is made up of 12 amino acids. V was shortened by 4 bases and J by 4 bases, with 6 bases between the two germline ends. Germline values: CDR1 MNHNY, CDR2 SVGAGI (reference sequence). This chain's CDR3 is CASSFIADTQYF. The CDR3 DNA reads as TGTGCCAGCAGTTTTATTGCAGATACGCAGTATTTT.

The J gene is TRBJ2-5, the V gene TRBV6-5; 9 bases are a match to TRBD2. The germline V gene encodes CDR1 MNHEY and CDR2 SVGAGI. CDR3 length: 15 amino acids. Germline trimming cut 6 bases from V and 4 bases from J; bases unmatched to any gene: 9. The CDR3 reads CASRRVLAGRETQYF. The CDR3 nucleotides are TGTGCCAGCAGGAGGGTTCTAGCGGGAAGAGAGACCCAGTACTTC.

The chain joins TRBV7-9 to TRBJ1-6; TRBD1 agrees at 7 bases. V gave up 4 bases and J gave up 0 bases; unmatched junction bases: 6. The CDR3 has 17 amino acids. CDR1 is SEHNR and CDR2 is FQNEAQ in the germline V gene (reference sequence). CDR3 in amino acids: CASSYRTGGSYNSPLHF. The CDR3 coding sequence is TGTGCCAGCAGCTATCGGACAGGCGGCTCCTATAATTCACCCCTCCACTTT.

The rearrangement joins TRBV7-9 to TRBJ1-1; weak D call: TRBD1 (5 bases). The CDR3 extends over 14 amino acids. Deletions cut 6 bases from V and 8 bases from J, with 19 bases between. The germline gives CDR1 SEHNR, CDR2 FQNEAQ (reference sequence). CDR3 amino acids: CASSRGTKALEAFF. In nucleotides, the CDR3 is TGTGCCAGCAGTCGCGGGACGAAGGCACTAGAAGCTTTCTTT.

The V and J genes are TRBV2 and TRBJ2-2; D is undetermined. V was shortened by 5 bases and J by 6 bases, with 13 bases between the two germline ends. The CDR3 totals 14 residues. Germline-derived CDR1 and CDR2 are SNHLY and FYNNEI. For the CDR3, the DNA is TGTGCCAGCAGTCCCGGGCTCCAGCCCGGGGAGCTGTTTTTT. Translating it yields CASSPGLQPGELFF.

The gene calls are TRBV18 and TRBJ2-7; 9 bases match TRBD1. In germline, CDR1 is KGHSH, CDR2 LQKENI. The length of the CDR3 is 15 residues. V shed 2 bases, J shed 5 bases, and the junction held 7 bases outside the gene matches. The CDR3 loop reads CASSPGGTGRNEQYF. CDR3 nucleotides: TGTGCCAGCTCACCAGGCGGGACAGGGCGCAACGAGCAGTACTTC. Full variable domain (rest looked up from reference TRBV18 and TRBJ2-7): NAGVMQNPRHLVRRRGQEARLRCSPMKGHSHVYWYRQLPEEGLKFMVYLQKENIIDESGMPKERFSAEFPKEGPSILRIQQVVRGDSAAYFCASSPGGTGRNEQYFGPGTRLTVT.

The V gene is TRBV18, the J gene TRBJ1-5; a weak D match, TRBD1 (6 bases). The CDR3 extends over 16 amino acids. Between the trimmed V and J ends, which lost 3 bases and 6 bases, there was a span of 18 bases. Germline V gene lookup returns CDR1 KGHSH and CDR2 LQKENI. The CDR3 DNA reads as TGTGCCAGCTCACCCGGGACACCCCAGGTTGGTCAGCCCCAGCATTTT. Encoded protein: CASSPGTPQVGQPQHF.

The CDR3 DNA reads as TGTGCCAGTAGCCCGAGGGGGGGACAGGGAGTTGCAGATACGCAGTATTTT. This codes for CASSPRGGQGVADTQYF. This chain uses TRBV19 with TRBJ2-3, with 9 bases lining up with TRBD1. The CDR3 length is 17 residues. Trimming cost V 6 bases and J 4 bases; bases outside gene matches: 14. The germline CDR1 and CDR2 sequences are LNHDA and SQIVND (reference sequence).

J is TRBJ2-7 and V is TRBV5-1, with D perhaps being TRBD1 or TRBD2 (5 bases each). CDR3 length equals 14 residues. Germline-derived CDR1 and CDR2 are SGHRS and YFSETQ. With 4 bases removed from V and 0 bases from J, the gap between germline ends came to 11 bases. The CDR3 sequence: CASSHRGDSYEQYF. The CDR3 nucleotides read TGCGCCAGCAGCCACCGAGGGGACTCCTACGAGCAGTACTTC.

This chain joins TRBV5-6 and TRBJ1-2; maybe TRBD1 (6 bases). Trimming shortened V by 0 bases and J by 4 bases, and 13 bases separated the two germline ends. This CDR3 contains 15 residues. CDR1 and CDR2 (germline): SGHDT, YYEEEE. The CDR3 DNA sequence: TGTGCCAGCAGCTTGGTATCAGGGGTGCTCTATGGCTACACCTTC. It yields the protein CASSLVSGVLYGYTF.

The V and J genes are TRBV19 and TRBJ1-1, with 10 bases matching TRBD1. This CDR3 spans 14 amino acids. The germline CDR1 and CDR2 sequences are LNHDA and SQIVND (reference sequence). Trimming cost V 5 bases and J 9 bases; bases outside gene matches: 9. CDR3 coding DNA: TGTGCCAGTAGTGTCCGGGACAGGGGTGGGAAAGCTTTCTTT. This sequence encodes CASSVRDRGGKAFF.

The chain joins TRBV6-6 to TRBJ2-7; D may be TRBD2 (5 bases). With 6 bases removed from V and 3 bases from J, the gap between germline ends came to 18 bases. There are 15 residues in the CDR3. CDR1 and CDR2 from the germline V gene are MNHNY and SVGAGI (reference sequence). CDR3 region: CASSEPQRSIYEQYF. The CDR3 DNA reads TGTGCCAGCAGCGAACCCCAGCGGTCAATCTACGAGCAGTACTTC.

This clone showed up just once. This chain's CDR3 is CASSYRGGSYGYTF. CDR3 nucleotides: TGTGCCAGCAGTTACCGGGGGGGCAGCTATGGCTACACCTTC. This rearrangement joins TRBV27 to TRBJ1-2; D is possibly TRBD1 (6 bases). Deletions cut 4 bases from V and 4 bases from J, with 13 bases between. Germline-derived CDR1 and CDR2 are MNHEY and SMNVEV (reference sequence). This CDR3 is 14 amino acids long.

The chain recombines TRBV6-5 with TRBJ1-5, with unresolved D. Germline V gene sequence: CDR1 MNHEY, CDR2 SVGAGI. V was cut by 4 bases and J by 0 bases, with 7 bases left in between. The CDR3 totals 14 residues. The CDR3 protein is CASSSSYSNQPQHF. In DNA, the CDR3 is TGTGCCAGCAGTTCGTCTTATAGCAATCAGCCCCAGCATTTT.

This chain uses TRBV11-2 with TRBJ2-1; 10 nucleotides align to TRBD2. The CDR3 runs 15 residues. The J segment lost 4 bases and the V segment lost 5 bases, leaving 5 bases of the junction unmatched. From germline, CDR1 is SGHAT and CDR2 FQNNGV. The CDR3 protein is CASSQRGGMYNEQFF. CDR3 nucleotide sequence: TGTGCCAGCAGCCAGCGGGGGGGTATGTACAATGAGCAGTTCTTC.